This T cell receptor beta chain was documented in a study of T cells in Graves' hyperthyroidism and ophthalmopathy. Notes on the study in general: The majority of expanded thyroid clonotypes above 0.001 also appeared in blood.

On this clonotype itself: Its matching antigen is unknown.

Using RNA transcripts as the source, TCR beta CDR3 regions were amplified. HTBI primers were employed in a first-round RT-PCR of the TCR CDR3. TCRdb re-analysed the multiplex PCR reads in MiXCR, keeping a single row per CDR3 protein. Of 500,000 to 550,000 distinct CDR3 sequences in the sample, less than 20% were seen once. The CDR3 spans 13 residues. Germline V gives CDR1 DFQATT, CDR2 SNEGSKA (reference sequence). V was cut by 7 bases and J by 2 bases, with 12 bases left in between. Uncontrolled infection, other autoimmune disease, pregnancy or lactation led to exclusion. Clinical symptoms, serum thyroxine, TRAb, thyroid ultrasound and orbital computed tomography informed diagnoses.

The genes are TRBV20-1 and TRBJ1-5; D is unclear. Sequenced input: blood. The clonotype was recovered from a man aged 35 to 55 with Graves' ophthalmopathy. The CDR3 DNA reads TGCAGTGGTCGCGAGGGTGGCAATCAGCCCCAGCATTTT. Amino acid sequence: CSGREGGNQPQHF.